One and the same sample provided the 14 T cell receptor beta chains below, sequenced in a study of regulatory T cells in long-lasting Graves disease. With iRepertoire HTBI primers and Arm-PCR of CDR3 regions, TCR beta libraries were built. TCRdb redid the calling of the multiplex PCR reads with MiXCR, one entry per CDR3 protein. The sample lists roughly 470,000 distinct CDR3 sequences, 20% occurring once. Time point: persistent/refractory GD, antithyroid drugs over 5 years with positive TRAb. PBMC-derived RNA was used for the TCR library. The sample in question was peripheral blood mononuclear cells (PBMCs), obtained when the disease was refractory, from a patient treated with antithyroid drugs. These receptors all come from a female donor with Graves disease.

This chain connects TRBV24-1 to TRBJ2-3, with D unclear. V was shortened by 7 bases and J by 0 bases, with 7 bases between the two germline ends. The CDR3 sequence is 13 residues long. Germline CDR1 reads KGHDR; CDR2 reads SFDVKD. DNA for the CDR3: TGTGCCACCAGAGGACGCAGCACAGATACGCAGTATTTT. Protein: CATRGRSTDTQYF.

This clonotype was picked up many times. The genes are TRBV7-2 and TRBJ2-7, with 7 bases fitting TRBD1. J gave up 2 bases and V 5 bases, and 18 bases lay outside the gene matches. The CDR3 consists of 18 residues. Germline lookup yields CDR1 SGHTA and CDR2 FQGNSA. For the CDR3, the DNA is TGTGCCAGCAGCACTGGGACAGCCGATTATGATCCGGCCTACGAGCAGTACTTC. Translated: CASSTGTADYDPAYEQYF.

The DNA for the CDR3 is TGCAGTGCTAGATTTCGGGGATGGAACATTCAGTACTTC. Its translation: CSARFRGWNIQYF. The chain is built from TRBV20-1 and TRBJ2-4; TRBD2 might be the D (5 bases). CDR3 length equals 13 residues. Per germline, CDR1 DFQATT and CDR2 SNEGSKA (reference sequence). Trimming stripped 2 bases from V and 7 bases from J, with 12 bases between.

This clonotype was found many times. The rearrangement joins TRBV6-2 or TRBV6-3 to TRBJ1-2; D is undetermined. Trimming took 5 bases from V and 4 from J, leaving 17 bases between them. CDR3 length: 15 amino acids. From germline, CDR1 is MNHEY and CDR2 SVGEGT. The CDR3 DNA reads TGTGCCAGCAGTGAAAGCTGGGTACTTACCTATGGCTACACCTTC. It codes for CASSESWVLTYGYTF.

This clonotype was detected many times. The V gene is TRBV7-9, the J gene TRBJ2-5, with a possible D match to TRBD2 (5 bases). CDR3 size: 13 residues. Germline assignment: CDR1 SEHNR and CDR2 FQNEAQ (reference sequence). V was clipped by 5 bases and J by 2 bases, with 9 bases between them. The CDR3 region has the DNA TGTGCCAGCAGCCCTCAGCGGCAAGAGACCCAGTACTTC. Residues: CASSPQRQETQYF.

The chain uses TRBV27 and TRBJ1-1; a weak D match, TRBD1 (5 bases). Germline CDR1 reads MNHEY; CDR2 reads SMNVEV (reference sequence). The CDR3 is made up of 14 amino acids. The V and J ends lost 3 bases and 4 bases respectively, with 12 bases between them. The CDR3 DNA reads TGTGCCAGCAGTTTGTGGCAGGGTTTCACTGAAGCTTTCTTT. Protein product: CASSLWQGFTEAFF.

In regard to this clonotype: A much larger clone sits a single nucleotide away, making a read error possible. The rearrangement joins TRBV12-3 or TRBV12-4 to TRBJ2-5; 7 positions agree with TRBD1. This CDR3 is built from 14 residues. CDR3 DNA sequence: TGTGCCAGCAGTCCGGGACAGCACCAAGAGACCCGGTACTTC. Translated: CASSPGQHQETRYF.

The chain uses TRBV4-2 and TRBJ2-7, with TRBD1 identical over 9 bases. This CDR3 is built from 15 residues. After removal of 2 bases from V and 0 bases from J, the junction contained 2 bases not matched to a gene. Germline CDR1 reads LGHNA; CDR2 reads YNFKEQ. CDR3 in DNA: TGTGCCAGCAGCCAAAGGACAGGGGTCTCCTACGAGCAGTACTTC. Amino acid sequence: CASSQRTGVSYEQYF.

This clonotype was detected only a few times. The chain combines TRBV19 with TRBJ1-5; 9 nucleotides agree with TRBD1. CDR3 length: 17 amino acids. V lost 7 bases, J lost 6 bases, and 16 bases stayed unmatched. From germline, CDR1 is LNHDA and CDR2 SQIVND (reference sequence). The CDR3 DNA sequence: TGTGCCAGTAACCCGGACAGGGGTCGGGAGGGTATTCAGCCCCAGCATTTT. It specifies CASNPDRGREGIQPQHF. Variable domain in full (rest from reference TRBV19 and TRBJ1-5): DGGITQSPKYLFRKEGQNVTLSCEQNLNHDAMYWYRQDPGQGLRLIYYSQIVNDFQKGDIAEGYSVSREKKESFPLTVTSAQKNPTAFYLCASNPDRGREGIQPQHFGDGTRLSIL.

The chain links TRBV15 to TRBJ2-7; D perhaps matches TRBD2 (6 bases). CDR1 is LNHNV and CDR2 is YYDKDF in the germline V gene (reference sequence). V was cut by 3 bases and J by 6 bases, with 15 bases left in between. This CDR3 is built from 14 residues. The CDR3: CATSSGRQTSEQYF. The CDR3 nucleotides are TGTGCCACCAGCAGCGGGCGACAGACTAGCGAGCAGTACTTC.

This clonotype was recorded many times. The chain joins TRBV28 to TRBJ2-4; a weak D match, TRBD1 (6 bases). The CDR3 consists of 15 residues. Germline lookup yields CDR1 MDHEN and CDR2 SYDVKM. V shed 5 bases and J shed 0 bases, with 11 bases lying between them. CDR3 bases: TGTGCCAGCAGTCGGGACAATCAAGCCAAAAACATTCAGTACTTC. It specifies CASSRDNQAKNIQYF.

This clonotype appeared many times. The chain is built from TRBV30 and TRBJ2-7; D not certain. CDR3 length equals 13 residues. Germline V lookup: CDR1 GTSNPN, CDR2 SVGIG (reference sequence). V gave up 2 bases and J gave up 0 bases, with 8 bases separating them. Here the CDR3 DNA reads TGTGCCTGGAGTCCCGGTCTCTCCTACGAGCAGTACTTC. Protein product: CAWSPGLSYEQYF.

This clonotype has more than one count but fewer than ten. The rearrangement joins TRBV5-1 to TRBJ2-3; D is unclear. The CDR3 spans 12 residues. The germline CDR1 and CDR2 sequences are SGHRS and YFSETQ. V lost 5 bases, J lost 4 bases, and 8 bases lay in between. The CDR3 protein is CASRAYSDTQYF. The CDR3 DNA is TGCGCCAGCAGAGCTTATTCAGATACGCAGTATTTT.

This chain links TRBV7-9 with TRBJ2-7; 8 bases align to TRBD2. The CDR3 runs 14 residues. Germline assignment: CDR1 SEHNR and CDR2 FQNEAQ (reference sequence). The V segment lost 4 bases and the J segment 6 bases; nucleotides outside the gene matches: 8. The CDR3 bases are TGTGCCAGCAGCTCAGCGGGGGAGGGCCGCGAGCAGTACTTC. It specifies CASSSAGEGREQYF. Supplemented by reference TRBV7-9 and TRBJ2-7, the full variable domain reads DTGVSQNPRHKITKRGQNVTFRCDPISEHNRLYWYRQTLGQGPEFLTYFQNEAQLEKSRLLSDRFSAERPKGSFSTLEIQRTEQGDSAMYLCASSSAGEGREQYFGPGTRLTVT.